This is a list of T cell receptor beta chains from one sample in a study of blood T cell repertoires in COVID-19. Profiling relied on immunoSEQ multiplex PCR, and the TCRdb table lists in-frame clones only, not all of them. The table shows under 300,000 clones, with 60% to 75% occurring only once. The sample comprised peripheral blood. Receptor source: an elderly woman with acute or convalescent COVID-19. Each CDR3 is given without its conserved first and last residue. Expanded clones are given a class, and other clones once, few, many or no size at all.

clone size | V gene | CDR3 length | CDR3 protein
- | TRBV29-1 | 12 | SVEIETGNYGYT
- | TRBV21-1 | 19 | ASSKKGRTGTSGGSTDTQY
once | TRBV3-1/TRBV3-2 | 9 | ASSQMREQF
- | TRBV5-8 | 14 | ASSLARGVVEETQY
- | TRBV19 | 14 | ASSVSPQTRKEKLF
- | TRBV7-8 | 15 | ASRPDRAWGSYNEQF
once | TRBV7-9 | 11 | ASSLEAGTEAF
- | TRBV4-1 | 14 | ASSQGLAGVGDTQY
- | TRBV6-5 | 11 | ASSTDRMRGYT
- | TRBV4-1 | 12 | ASRQPGQGQPQH
- | TRBV3-1/TRBV3-2 | 14 | ASSYPGGRTNEKLF
- | TRBV29-1 | 11 | SVGVSLSNEQF
- | TRBV15 | 14 | ATSRGQGQGSLGYT
- | TRBV18 | 13 | ASSPWEGLGNEQF
- | TRBV19 | 15 | ASSMTSGGGSQETQY
- | TRBV19 | 14 | ASSIAGTGVQGTQY
- | TRBV10-3 | 12 | AISPTGTNEKLF
- | TRBV30 | 11 | AWNRRRGETQY
- | TRBV12-5 | 10 | ASGLLEDTQY
- | TRBV18 | 13 | ASSPRQGKTYEQY
- | TRBV18 | 15 | ASSPKQGFDSNTEAF
- | TRBV6-5 | 12 | ASRPTGSQRPQH
- | TRBV11-2 | 11 | ASTLGGFSPLH
- | TRBV7-9 | 13 | ASSLGSVNSYEQY
- | TRBV6-5 | 14 | ASSYSNSLPTDTQY
- | TRBV15 | 12 | ATRTGSTNTEAF
- | TRBV6-5 | 13 | ASSYSGGSGNTIY
- | TRBV18 | 14 | ASSPRGSGISYEQY
- | TRBV28 | 9 | ASSFSYEQY
- | TRBV30 | 17 | AWSPPEAPQGISNQPQH
- | TRBV29-1 | 12 | SVERDRGNYGYT
- | TRBV19 | 12 | ASSIRPFNYGYT
- | TRBV15 | 13 | ATSRRPGSPDTQY
few | TRBV6-1 | 13 | ASSRGDSANEKLF
- | TRBV18 | 12 | ASNSQAVKETQY
- | TRBV5-1 | 13 | ASSSQTGSSYEQY
- | TRBV25-1 | 9 | ASSEAGEQY
- | TRBV15 | 15 | ATSRDLQFVAGNTIY
few | TRBV27 | 15 | ASSLRTSGRPWNEQF
- | TRBV14 | 12 | ASSQRQITDTQY
- | TRBV20-1 | 13 | SASRRTGWNTEAF
- | TRBV5-1 | 13 | ASSLGGRREETQY
- | TRBV6-5 | 12 | ASRADSYNSPLH
- | TRBV9 | 10 | ASSLSGGEAF
- | TRBV5-4 | 13 | ASSLAGGGDGTQY
- | TRBV6-5 | 12 | ASRFPGQASGYT
- | TRBV19 | 13 | ASSRTSGSYNEQF